The 14 T cell receptor beta chains below come from one sample, sequenced in a study of T cell clusters in autoimmune cytopenias. TRB amplification used 200 to 250 ng of peripheral blood genomic DNA. TRB was amplified by touch-down multiplex PCR, primer pools A and B combined. TCRdb reprocessed the multiplex PCR reads; each CDR3 protein has one entry and no DNA is given. Recorded for this sample: approximately 11,000 distinct CDR3 sequences. These data also featured in a second study, about T cell repertoires in aging, cancer and after chemotherapy.

The sample consisted of peripheral blood. Receptors originate from a human donor in good health.

This clonotype is identified as medium-sized from frequency. The J gene is TRBJ2-7, the V gene TRBV30. Per the germline V gene, CDR1 is GTSNPN and CDR2 is SVGIG (reference sequence). The CDR3 totals 13 residues. This CDR3 reads CAFLDRVSYEQYF.

Considering frequency, this clonotype is medium-sized (0.01 to 0.1%). This rearrangement joins TRBV27 to TRBJ2-2; TCRdb picks TRBD2, but there is no DNA to check that call. Looked up from germline, CDR1 is MNHEY and CDR2 is SMNVEV (reference sequence). This CDR3 is built from 17 residues. The CDR3 loop is CASSLSPGLVSPGELFF.

The rearrangement uses TRBV6-6 and TRBJ1-2; TCRdb names TRBD1, which stays unverified in the absence of DNA. The CDR3 loop spans 15 amino acids. Germline CDR1 MNHNY, CDR2 SVGAGI (reference sequence). The CDR3 here is CASRRPGQLVYGYTF.

This sequence joins TRBV27 and TRBJ2-7; TCRdb indicates TRBD1, and absent DNA this call remains unverified. Germline CDR1 reads MNHEY; CDR2 reads SMNVEV (reference sequence). CDR3 length: 16 residues. The CDR3 loop reads CASSPNRGPRLYEQYF.

This clonotype is classed as medium-sized by frequency. The chain recombines TRBV6-5 with TRBJ2-6; there is no DNA to check the TCRdb D call of TRBD1. The length of the CDR3 is 15 residues. Germline V lookup: CDR1 MNHEY, CDR2 SVGAGI. This CDR3 reads CASSLTGTGANVLTF.

V usage is TRBV6-2 or TRBV6-3 and J usage is TRBJ2-6; TCRdb lists TRBD1, though no DNA is available to test this call. The germline V gene encodes CDR1 MNHEY and CDR2 SVGEGT. The CDR3 loop spans 14 amino acids. Here the CDR3 reads CASSRGAGANVLTF.

Frequency places this clonotype as medium-sized. The chain uses TRBV29-1 and TRBJ1-2; TCRdb's D gene call, TRBD1, goes unchecked for lack of DNA. CDR1 is SQVTM and CDR2 is ANQGSEA in the germline V gene. The CDR3 consists of 12 residues. CDR3: CSVHVGTVGYTF. The full variable domain, its missing parts supplied by reference TRBV29-1 and TRBJ1-2, is SAVISQKPSRDICQRGTSLTIQCQVDSQVTMMFWYRQQPGQSLTLIATANQGSEATYESGFVIDKFPISRPNLTFSTLTVSNMSPEDSSIYLCSVHVGTVGYTFGSGTRLTVV.

The chain employs TRBV19 and TRBJ1-3. The CDR3 contains 14 residues. Looked up from germline, CDR1 is LNHDA and CDR2 is SQIVND (reference sequence). The CDR3 region is CASHSRGPGNTIYF.

The genes are TRBV6-2 or TRBV6-3 and TRBJ2-7. The CDR3 covers 12 residues. Germline V CDR1 and CDR2: MNHEY, SVGEGT. The CDR3 protein is CASSSRGASPYF.

The rearrangement joins TRBV7-2 to TRBJ1-4. The germline V gene has CDR1 SGHTA and CDR2 FQGNSA. The CDR3 runs to 15 residues. CDR3 sequence reads: CASSLVRNTKEKLFF.

CDR3 sequence: CALVSPNTGELFF. V is TRBV6-2 or TRBV6-3 and J is TRBJ2-2. Germline-derived CDR1 and CDR2 are MNHEY and SVGEGT. The CDR3 is 13 residues long.

The chain recombines TRBV27 with TRBJ2-3. The V gene's germline CDR1 is MNHEY and CDR2 SMNVEV (reference sequence). The CDR3 covers 13 residues. The CDR3 reads CASSFKGWDTQYF.

The chain has TRBV20-1 and TRBJ2-3; checking the TCRdb D call of TRBD1 is not possible without DNA. This CDR3 spans 14 amino acids. Germline V gene lookup returns CDR1 DFQATT and CDR2 SNEGSKA (reference sequence). The CDR3: CSAREGRGTDTQYF.

Frequency places this clonotype as medium-sized. The chain recombines TRBV19 with TRBJ1-2; TCRdb's D gene call, TRBD1, goes unchecked for lack of DNA. In germline, CDR1 is LNHDA, CDR2 SQIVND (reference sequence). CDR3 size: 14 residues. This CDR3 is CASSLGQAADGYTF.